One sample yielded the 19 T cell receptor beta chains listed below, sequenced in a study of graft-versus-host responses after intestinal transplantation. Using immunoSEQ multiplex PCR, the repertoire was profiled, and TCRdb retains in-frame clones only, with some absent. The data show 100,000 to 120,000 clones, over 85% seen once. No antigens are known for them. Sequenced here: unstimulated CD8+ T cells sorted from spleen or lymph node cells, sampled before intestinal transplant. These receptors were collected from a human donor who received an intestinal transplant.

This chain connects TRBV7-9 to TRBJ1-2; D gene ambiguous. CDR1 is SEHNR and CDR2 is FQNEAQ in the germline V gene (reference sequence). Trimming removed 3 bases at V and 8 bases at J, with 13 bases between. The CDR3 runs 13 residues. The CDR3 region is CASSFGPAVGYTF. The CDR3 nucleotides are TGTGCCAGCAGCTTCGGACCTGCGGTCGGCTACACCTTC.

This CDR3 is CASSPGRASGTYEQYF. CDR3 in DNA: TGTGCCAGCAGTCCCGGTCGGGCTAGCGGGACCTACGAGCAGTACTTC. This sequence joins TRBV27 and TRBJ2-7, with 9 bases matching TRBD2. This CDR3 has 16 residues. V was pared by 5 bases and J by 2 bases, with 10 bases of the junction left unmatched. Germline assignment: CDR1 MNHEY and CDR2 SMNVEV (reference sequence).

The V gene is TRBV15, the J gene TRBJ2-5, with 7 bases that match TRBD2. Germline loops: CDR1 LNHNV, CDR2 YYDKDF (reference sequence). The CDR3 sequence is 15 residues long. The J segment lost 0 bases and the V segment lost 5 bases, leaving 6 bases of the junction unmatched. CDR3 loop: CATSRNLADQETQYF. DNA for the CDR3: TGTGCCACCAGCCGGAATCTAGCGGACCAAGAGACCCAGTACTTC.

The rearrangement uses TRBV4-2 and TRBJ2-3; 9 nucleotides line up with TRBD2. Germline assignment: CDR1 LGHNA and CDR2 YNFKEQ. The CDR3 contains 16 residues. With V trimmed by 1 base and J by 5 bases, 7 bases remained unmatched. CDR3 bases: TGTGCCAGCAGCCAAGGAGGTAGCGGGAGAGGAGATACGCAGTATTTT. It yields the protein CASSQGGSGRGDTQYF.

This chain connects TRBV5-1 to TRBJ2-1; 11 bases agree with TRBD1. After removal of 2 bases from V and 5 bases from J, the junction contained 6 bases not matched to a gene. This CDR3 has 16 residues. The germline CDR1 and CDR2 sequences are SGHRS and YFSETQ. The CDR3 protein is CASSLPPGQGDNEQFF. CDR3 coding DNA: TGCGCCAGCAGCTTACCCCCGGGACAGGGGGACAATGAGCAGTTCTTC.

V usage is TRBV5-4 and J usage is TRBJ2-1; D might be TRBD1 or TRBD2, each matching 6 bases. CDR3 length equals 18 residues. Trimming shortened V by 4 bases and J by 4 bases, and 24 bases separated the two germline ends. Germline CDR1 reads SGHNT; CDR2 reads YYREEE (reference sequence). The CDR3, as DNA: TGTGCCAGCAGCGACACAGGGCGGACGGGACTTAAGTACAATGAGCAGTTCTTC. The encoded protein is CASSDTGRTGLKYNEQFF.

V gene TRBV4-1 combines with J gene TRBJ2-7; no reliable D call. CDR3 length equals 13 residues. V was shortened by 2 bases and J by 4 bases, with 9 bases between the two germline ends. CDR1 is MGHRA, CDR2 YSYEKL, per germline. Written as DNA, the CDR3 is TGCGCCAGCAGCCAACCCGACTGGTACGAGCAGTACTTC. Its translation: CASSQPDWYEQYF.

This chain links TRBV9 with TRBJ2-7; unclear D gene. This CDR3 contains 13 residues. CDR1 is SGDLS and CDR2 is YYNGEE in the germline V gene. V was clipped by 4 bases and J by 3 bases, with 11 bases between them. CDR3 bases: TGTGCCAGCAGCCCTAGTTCCAGCTACGAGCAGTACTTC. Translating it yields CASSPSSSYEQYF.

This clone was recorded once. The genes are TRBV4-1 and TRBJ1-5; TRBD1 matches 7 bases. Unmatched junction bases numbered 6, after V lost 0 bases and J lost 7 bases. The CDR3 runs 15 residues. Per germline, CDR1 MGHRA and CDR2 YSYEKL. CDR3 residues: CASSQERGGGQPQHF. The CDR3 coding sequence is TGCGCCAGCAGCCAAGAACGAGGGGGCGGGCAGCCCCAGCATTTT.

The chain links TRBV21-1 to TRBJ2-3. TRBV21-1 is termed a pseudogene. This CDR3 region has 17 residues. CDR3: CASSKVAVSSGTDTQYF. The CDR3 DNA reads TGTGCCAGCAGCAAAGTGGCCGTGTCGTCGGGCACAGATACGCAGTATTTT.

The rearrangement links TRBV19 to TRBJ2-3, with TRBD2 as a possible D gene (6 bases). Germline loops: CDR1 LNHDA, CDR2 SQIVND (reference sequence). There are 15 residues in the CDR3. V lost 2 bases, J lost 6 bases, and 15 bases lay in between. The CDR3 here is CASSISGGVVDTQYF. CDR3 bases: TGTGCCAGTAGTATATCAGGAGGGGTAGTGGATACGCAGTATTTT.

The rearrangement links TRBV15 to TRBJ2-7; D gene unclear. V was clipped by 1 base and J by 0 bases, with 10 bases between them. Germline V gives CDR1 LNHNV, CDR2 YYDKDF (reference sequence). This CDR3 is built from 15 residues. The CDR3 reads CATSRARVSSYEQYF. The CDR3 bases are TGTGCCACCAGCAGAGCTCGGGTGAGCTCCTACGAGCAGTACTTC.

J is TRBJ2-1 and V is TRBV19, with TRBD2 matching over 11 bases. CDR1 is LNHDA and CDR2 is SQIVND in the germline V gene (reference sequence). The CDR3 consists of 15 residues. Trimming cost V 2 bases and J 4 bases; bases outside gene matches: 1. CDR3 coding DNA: TGTGCCAGTAGTATATGGACTAGCGGGTACAATGAGCAGTTCTTC. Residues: CASSIWTSGYNEQFF.

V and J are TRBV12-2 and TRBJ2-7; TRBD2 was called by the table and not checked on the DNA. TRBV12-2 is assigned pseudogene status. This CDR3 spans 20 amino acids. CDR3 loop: CASRLCSRLAGRVGSHEQYF. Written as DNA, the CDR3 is TGTGCAAGTCGCCTTTGCTCTAGACTAGCGGGCCGTGTTGGTAGCCACGAGCAGTACTTC.

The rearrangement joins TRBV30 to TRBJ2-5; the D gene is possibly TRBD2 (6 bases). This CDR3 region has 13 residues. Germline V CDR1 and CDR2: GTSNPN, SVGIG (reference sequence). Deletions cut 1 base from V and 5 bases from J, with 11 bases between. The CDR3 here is CAWSGGARETQYF. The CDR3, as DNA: TGTGCCTGGAGTGGCGGGGCACGGGAGACCCAGTACTTC.

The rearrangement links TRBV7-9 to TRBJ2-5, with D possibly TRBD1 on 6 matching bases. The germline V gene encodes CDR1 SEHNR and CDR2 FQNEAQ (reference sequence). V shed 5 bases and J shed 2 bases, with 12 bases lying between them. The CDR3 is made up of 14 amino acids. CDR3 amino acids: CASSTTGYQETQYF. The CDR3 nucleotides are TGTGCCAGCAGCACTACAGGGTATCAAGAGACCCAGTACTTC.

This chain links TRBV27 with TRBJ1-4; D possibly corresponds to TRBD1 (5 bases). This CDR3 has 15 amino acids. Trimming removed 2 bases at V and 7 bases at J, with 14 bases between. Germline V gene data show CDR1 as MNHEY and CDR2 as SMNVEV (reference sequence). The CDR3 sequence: CASSLRKRGSEKLFF. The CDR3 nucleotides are TGTGCCAGCAGTTTACGTAAGAGGGGTAGTGAAAAACTGTTTTTT. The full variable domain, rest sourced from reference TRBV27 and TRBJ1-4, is EAQVTQNPRYLITVTGKKLTVTCSQNMNHEYMSWYRQDPGLGLRQIYYSMNVEVTDKGDVPEGYKVSRKEKRNFPLILESPSPNQTSLYFCASSLRKRGSEKLFFGSGTQLSVL.

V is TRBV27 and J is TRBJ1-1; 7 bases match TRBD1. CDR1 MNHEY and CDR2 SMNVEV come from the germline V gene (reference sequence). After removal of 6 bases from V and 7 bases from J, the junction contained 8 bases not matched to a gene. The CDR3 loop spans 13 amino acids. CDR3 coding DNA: TGTGCCAGCAGCCCGACAGGGTTTGTTGAAGCTTTCTTT. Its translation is CASSPTGFVEAFF.

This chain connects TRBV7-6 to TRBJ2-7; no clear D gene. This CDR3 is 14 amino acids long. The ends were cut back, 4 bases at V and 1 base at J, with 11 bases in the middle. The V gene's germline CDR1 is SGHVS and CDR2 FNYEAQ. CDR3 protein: CASSSRRESYEQYF. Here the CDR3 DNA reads TGTGCCAGCAGCTCGAGGCGTGAATCCTACGAGCAGTACTTC.